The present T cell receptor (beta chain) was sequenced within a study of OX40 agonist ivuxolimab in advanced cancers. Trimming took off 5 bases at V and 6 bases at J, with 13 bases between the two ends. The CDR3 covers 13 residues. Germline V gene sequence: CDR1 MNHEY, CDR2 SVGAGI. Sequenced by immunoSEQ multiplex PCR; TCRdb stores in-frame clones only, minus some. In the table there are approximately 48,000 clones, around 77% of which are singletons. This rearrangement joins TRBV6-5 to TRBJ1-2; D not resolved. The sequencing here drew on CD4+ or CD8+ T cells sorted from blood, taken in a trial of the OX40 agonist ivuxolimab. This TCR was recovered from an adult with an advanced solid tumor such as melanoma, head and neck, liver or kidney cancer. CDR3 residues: CASSPRNLNGYTF. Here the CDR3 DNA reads TGTGCCAGCAGTCCACGGAACCTTAATGGCTACACCTTC.